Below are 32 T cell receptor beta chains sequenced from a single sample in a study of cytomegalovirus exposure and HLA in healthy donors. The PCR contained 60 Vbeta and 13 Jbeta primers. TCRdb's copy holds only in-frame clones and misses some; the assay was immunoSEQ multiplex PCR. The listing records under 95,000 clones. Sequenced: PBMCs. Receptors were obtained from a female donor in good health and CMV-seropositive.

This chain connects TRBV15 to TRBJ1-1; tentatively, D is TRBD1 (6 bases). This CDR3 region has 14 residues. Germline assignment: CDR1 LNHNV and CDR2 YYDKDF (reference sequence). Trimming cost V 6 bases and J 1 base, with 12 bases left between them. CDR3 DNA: TGTGCCACCAGTTACCGGACAGCGAACACTGAAGCTTTCTTT. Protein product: CATSYRTANTEAFF.

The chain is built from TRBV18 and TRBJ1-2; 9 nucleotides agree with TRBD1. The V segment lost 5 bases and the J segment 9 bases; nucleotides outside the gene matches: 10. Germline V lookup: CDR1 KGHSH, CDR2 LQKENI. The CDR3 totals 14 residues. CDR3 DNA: TGTGCCAGCTCATACAGGGGGCGCGAGGACCGCTACACCTTC. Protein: CASSYRGREDRYTF.

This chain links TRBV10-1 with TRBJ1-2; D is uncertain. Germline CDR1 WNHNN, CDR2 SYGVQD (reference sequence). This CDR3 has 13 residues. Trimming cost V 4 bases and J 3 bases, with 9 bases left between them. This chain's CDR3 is CASSVRLDYGYTF. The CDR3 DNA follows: TGCGCCAGCAGTGTGCGTCTGGACTATGGCTACACCTTC.

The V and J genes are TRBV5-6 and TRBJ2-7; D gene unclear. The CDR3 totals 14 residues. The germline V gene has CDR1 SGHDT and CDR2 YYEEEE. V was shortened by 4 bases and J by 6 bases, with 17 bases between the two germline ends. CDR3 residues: CASSRDSLVVEQYF. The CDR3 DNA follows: TGTGCCAGCAGCAGAGACTCCCTGGTGGTCGAGCAGTACTTC.

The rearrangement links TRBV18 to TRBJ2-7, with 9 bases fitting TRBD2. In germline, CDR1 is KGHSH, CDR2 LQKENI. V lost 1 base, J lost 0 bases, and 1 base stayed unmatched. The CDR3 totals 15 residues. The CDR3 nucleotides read TGTGCCAGCTCACCACTAGCGGGGGACTCCTACGAGCAGTACTTC. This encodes CASSPLAGDSYEQYF.

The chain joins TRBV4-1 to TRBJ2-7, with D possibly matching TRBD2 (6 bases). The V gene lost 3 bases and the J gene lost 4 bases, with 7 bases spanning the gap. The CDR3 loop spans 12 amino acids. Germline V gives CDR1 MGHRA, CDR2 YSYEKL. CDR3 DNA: TGCGCCAGCAGCCAGGAGGGTTACGAGCAGTACTTC. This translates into CASSQEGYEQYF.

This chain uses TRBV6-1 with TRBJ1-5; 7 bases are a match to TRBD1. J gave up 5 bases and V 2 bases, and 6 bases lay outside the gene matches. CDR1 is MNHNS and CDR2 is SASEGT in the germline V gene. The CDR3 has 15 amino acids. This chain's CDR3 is CASSERGQFHQPQHF. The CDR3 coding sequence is TGTGCCAGCAGTGAAAGGGGACAGTTCCATCAGCCCCAGCATTTT.

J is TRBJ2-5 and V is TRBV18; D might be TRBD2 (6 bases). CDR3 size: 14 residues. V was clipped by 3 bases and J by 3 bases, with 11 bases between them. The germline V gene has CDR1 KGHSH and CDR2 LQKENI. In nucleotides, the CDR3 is TGTGCCAGCTCACCGCGGTGGGGGGAAGAGACCCAGTACTTC. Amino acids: CASSPRWGEETQYF.

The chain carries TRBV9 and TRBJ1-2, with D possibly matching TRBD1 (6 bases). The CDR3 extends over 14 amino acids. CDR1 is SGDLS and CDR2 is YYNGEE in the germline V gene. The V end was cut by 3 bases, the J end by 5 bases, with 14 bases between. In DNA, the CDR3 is TGTGCCAGCAGCGAGGGGGGGGCCACGTATGGCTACACCTTC. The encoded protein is CASSEGGATYGYTF.

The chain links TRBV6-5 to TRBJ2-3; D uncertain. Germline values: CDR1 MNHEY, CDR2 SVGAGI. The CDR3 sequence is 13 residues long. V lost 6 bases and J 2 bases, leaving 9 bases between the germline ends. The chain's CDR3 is CASRRLYTDTQYF. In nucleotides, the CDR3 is TGTGCCAGCAGACGACTCTACACAGATACGCAGTATTTT.

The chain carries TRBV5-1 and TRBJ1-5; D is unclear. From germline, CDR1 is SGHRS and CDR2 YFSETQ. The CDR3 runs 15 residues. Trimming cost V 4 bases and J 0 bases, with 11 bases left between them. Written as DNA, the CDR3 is TGCGCCAGCAGCCCCTTCCCAGGTAGCAATCAGCCCCAGCATTTT. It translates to CASSPFPGSNQPQHF.

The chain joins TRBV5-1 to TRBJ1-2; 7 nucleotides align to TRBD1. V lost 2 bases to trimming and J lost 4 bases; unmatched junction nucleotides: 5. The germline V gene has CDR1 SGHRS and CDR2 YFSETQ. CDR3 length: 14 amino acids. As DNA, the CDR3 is TGCGCCAGCAGCTTAGAGGGGGCGAGCTATGGCTACACCTTC. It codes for CASSLEGASYGYTF.

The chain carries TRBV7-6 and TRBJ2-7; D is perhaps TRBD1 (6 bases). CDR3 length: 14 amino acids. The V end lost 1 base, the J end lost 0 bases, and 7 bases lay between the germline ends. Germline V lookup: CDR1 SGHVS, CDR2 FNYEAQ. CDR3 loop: CASSLGGPSYEQYF. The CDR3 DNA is TGTGCCAGCAGCTTAGGGGGGCCCTCCTACGAGCAGTACTTC.

CDR3: CASSPVEETQYF. The CDR3, as DNA: TGTGCCAGCTCACCCGTCGAAGAGACCCAGTACTTC. V gene TRBV18 combines with J gene TRBJ2-5; D not certain. CDR3 size: 12 residues. Germline assignment: CDR1 KGHSH and CDR2 LQKENI. The V and J ends lost 3 bases and 3 bases respectively, with 5 bases between them.

The CDR3 DNA follows: TGTGCCAGTAGTGTCCAGGGGGCAGGGGGAAAACTGTTTTTT. Protein product: CASSVQGAGGKLFF. The chain combines TRBV19 with TRBJ1-4; 8 bases map to TRBD1. CDR3 length equals 14 residues. The ends lost 5 bases at V and 10 bases at J; junction bases unmatched: 9. Germline V gene data show CDR1 as LNHDA and CDR2 as SQIVND (reference sequence).

CDR3 DNA sequence: TGTGCCAGCAGTGAGTGGGAGTACAATGAGCAGTTCTTC. Residues: CASSEWEYNEQFF. This sequence joins TRBV2 and TRBJ2-1; TRBD2 is a possible D gene (5 bases). The ends were cut back, 3 bases at V and 4 bases at J, with 7 bases in the middle. The CDR3 consists of 13 residues. From germline, CDR1 is SNHLY and CDR2 FYNNEI. Together with reference TRBV2 and TRBJ2-1, the CDR3 gives the full variable domain: EPEVTQTPSHQVTQMGQEVILRCVPISNHLYFYWYRQILGQKVEFLVSFYNNEISEKSEIFDDQFSVERPDGSNFTLKIRSTKLEDSAMYFCASSEWEYNEQFFGPGTRLTVL.

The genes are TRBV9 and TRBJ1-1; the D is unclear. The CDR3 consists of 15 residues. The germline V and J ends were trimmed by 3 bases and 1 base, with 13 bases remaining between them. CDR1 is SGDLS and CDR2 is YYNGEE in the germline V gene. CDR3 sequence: CASSATTTGNTEAFF. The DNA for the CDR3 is TGTGCCAGCAGCGCTACGACGACGGGGAACACTGAAGCTTTCTTT.

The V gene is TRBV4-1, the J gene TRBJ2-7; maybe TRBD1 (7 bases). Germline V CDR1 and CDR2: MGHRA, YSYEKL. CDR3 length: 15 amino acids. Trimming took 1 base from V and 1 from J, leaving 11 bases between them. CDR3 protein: CASSQARGASYEQYF. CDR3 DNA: TGCGCCAGCAGCCAAGCCAGGGGGGCTTCCTACGAGCAGTACTTC.

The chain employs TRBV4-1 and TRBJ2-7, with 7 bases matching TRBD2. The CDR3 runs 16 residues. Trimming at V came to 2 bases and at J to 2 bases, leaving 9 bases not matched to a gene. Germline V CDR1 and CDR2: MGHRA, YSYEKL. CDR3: CASSQRVSGNAYEQYF. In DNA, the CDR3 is TGCGCCAGCAGCCAAAGGGTCAGCGGGAACGCCTACGAGCAGTACTTC.

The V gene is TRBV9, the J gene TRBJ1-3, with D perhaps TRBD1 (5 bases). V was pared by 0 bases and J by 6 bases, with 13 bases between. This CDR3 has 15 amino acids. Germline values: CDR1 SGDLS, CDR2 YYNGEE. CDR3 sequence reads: CASSVGLGPENTIYF. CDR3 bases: TGTGCCAGCAGCGTAGGGCTGGGGCCGGAAAACACCATATATTTT.

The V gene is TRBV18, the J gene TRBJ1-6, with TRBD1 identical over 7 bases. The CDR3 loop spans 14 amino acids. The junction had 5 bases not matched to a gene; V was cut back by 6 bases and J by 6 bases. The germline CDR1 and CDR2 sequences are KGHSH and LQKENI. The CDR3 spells CASSRDRGNSPLHF. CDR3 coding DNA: TGTGCCAGCTCCCGGGACAGAGGTAATTCACCCCTCCACTTT.

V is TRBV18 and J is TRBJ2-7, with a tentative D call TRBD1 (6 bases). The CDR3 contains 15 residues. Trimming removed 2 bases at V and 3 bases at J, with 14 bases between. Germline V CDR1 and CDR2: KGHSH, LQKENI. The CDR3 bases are TGTGCCAGCTCACCAGAGACAGGAGCTAACTACGAGCAGTACTTC. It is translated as CASSPETGANYEQYF.

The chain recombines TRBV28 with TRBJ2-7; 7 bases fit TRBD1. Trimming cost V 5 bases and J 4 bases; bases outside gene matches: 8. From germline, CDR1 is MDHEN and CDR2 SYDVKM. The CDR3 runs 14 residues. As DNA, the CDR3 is TGTGCCAGCAGTATCCGCCAGGGGGTATACGAGCAGTACTTC. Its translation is CASSIRQGVYEQYF.

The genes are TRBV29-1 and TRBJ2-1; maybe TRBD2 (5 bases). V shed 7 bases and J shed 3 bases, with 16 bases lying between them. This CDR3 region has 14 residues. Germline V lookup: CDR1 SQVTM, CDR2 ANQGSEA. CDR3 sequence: CSAAHTSDYNEQFF. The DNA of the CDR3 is TGCAGCGCCGCCCATACTAGTGACTACAATGAGCAGTTCTTC.

The CDR3: CASSDWSARVEPQHF. The DNA for the CDR3 is TGTGCCAGCAGTGACTGGTCAGCCCGGGTGGAGCCCCAGCATTTT. This rearrangement joins TRBV6-4 to TRBJ1-5, with D unclear. Trimming stripped 1 base from V and 8 bases from J, with 15 bases between. Germline CDR1 reads MRHNA; CDR2 reads SNTAGT. The CDR3 consists of 15 residues.

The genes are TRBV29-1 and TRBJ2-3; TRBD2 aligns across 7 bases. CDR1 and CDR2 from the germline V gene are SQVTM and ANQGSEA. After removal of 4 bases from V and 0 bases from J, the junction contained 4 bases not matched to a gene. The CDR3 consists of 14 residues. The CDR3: CSVGGGTSTDTQYF. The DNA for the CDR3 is TGCAGCGTTGGGGGGGGAACGAGCACAGATACGCAGTATTTT.

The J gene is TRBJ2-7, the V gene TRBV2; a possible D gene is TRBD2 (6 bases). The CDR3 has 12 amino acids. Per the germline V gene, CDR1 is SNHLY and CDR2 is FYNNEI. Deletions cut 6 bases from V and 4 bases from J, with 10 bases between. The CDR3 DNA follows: TGTGCCAGCAGCACGGAGGGGTACGAGCAGTACTTC. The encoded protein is CASSTEGYEQYF. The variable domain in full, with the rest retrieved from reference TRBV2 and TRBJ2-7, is EPEVTQTPSHQVTQMGQEVILRCVPISNHLYFYWYRQILGQKVEFLVSFYNNEISEKSEIFDDQFSVERPDGSNFTLKIRSTKLEDSAMYFCASSTEGYEQYFGPGTRLTVT.

The CDR3 coding sequence is TGTGCCAGCAGCTTAGAAACCCAGGGGCCCCACGAGCAGTACTTC. The encoded protein is CASSLETQGPHEQYF. This rearrangement joins TRBV11-2 to TRBJ2-7; tentatively, D is TRBD1 (6 bases). V was pared by 0 bases and J by 5 bases, with 14 bases between. The CDR3 consists of 15 residues. CDR1 and CDR2 from the germline V gene are SGHAT and FQNNGV.

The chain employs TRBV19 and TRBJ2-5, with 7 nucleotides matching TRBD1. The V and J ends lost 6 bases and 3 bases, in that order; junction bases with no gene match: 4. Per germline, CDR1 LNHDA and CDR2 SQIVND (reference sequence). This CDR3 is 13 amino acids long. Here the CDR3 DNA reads TGTGCCAGTAGCGACAGGGTTGAAGAGACCCAGTACTTC. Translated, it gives CASSDRVEETQYF.

CDR3 region: CASSRLAGYNEQFF. CDR3 sequence (DNA): TGCGCCAGCAGCCGGCTAGCGGGATACAATGAGCAGTTCTTC. V usage is TRBV4-1 and J usage is TRBJ2-1, with 9 bases that match TRBD2. The CDR3 covers 14 residues. The germline V gene has CDR1 MGHRA and CDR2 YSYEKL. Trimming at V came to 4 bases and at J to 4 bases, leaving 2 bases not matched to a gene.

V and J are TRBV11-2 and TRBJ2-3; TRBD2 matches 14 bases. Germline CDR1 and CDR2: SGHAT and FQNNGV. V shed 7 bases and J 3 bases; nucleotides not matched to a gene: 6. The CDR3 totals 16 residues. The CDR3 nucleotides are TGTGCCAGCACCTCGGGACTAGCGGGGGCAACAGATACGCAGTATTTT. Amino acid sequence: CASTSGLAGATDTQYF.

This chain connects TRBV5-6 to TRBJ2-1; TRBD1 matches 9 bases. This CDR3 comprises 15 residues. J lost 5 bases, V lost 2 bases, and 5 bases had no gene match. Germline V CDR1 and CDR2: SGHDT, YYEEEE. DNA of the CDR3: TGTGCCAGCAGCTTCGGGGACAGGGCCGACAATGAGCAGTTCTTC. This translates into CASSFGDRADNEQFF.